The subject of this entry is one T cell receptor (beta chain). This specimen belongs to a study of blood T cell repertoires in COVID-19. At the level of the study: Samples came from the United States, Italy and Spain, spanning acute and convalescent COVID-19.

Per the original data handling: Amplification of reference gene primers provided the estimated nucleated cell counts. Produced via immunoSEQ multiplex PCR; TCRdb's table is partial and in-frame only. V, J and clone size are those of that table, while D and trimming were read from the DNA. The table has about 270,000 clones, about 87% seen once. Membership in each cohort depended on participant-reported clinical history. Two consecutive negative NP/OP PCR tests, clearance, or resolved symptoms defined Cohort 3 recovery. What was sequenced was PBMCs or T cells enriched from blood (not recorded which). The receptor was isolated from a woman between 45 and 60 years old who had recovered from COVID-19.

The DNA of the CDR3 is TGTGCCAGCAGCCCCACACTAGCGGGAGGAGGCGGGGAGCTGTTTTTT. It yields the protein CASSPTLAGGGGELFF. J is TRBJ2-2 and V is TRBV9; 12 bases fit TRBD2. Germline CDR1 is SGDLS and CDR2 is YYNGEE. This CDR3 comprises 16 residues. With V trimmed by 4 bases and J by 7 bases, 8 bases remained unmatched. The full variable domain, its missing parts supplied by reference TRBV9 and TRBJ2-2, is DSGVTQTPKHLITATGQRVTLRCSPRSGDLSVYWYQQSLDQGLQFLIQYYNGEERAKGNILERFSAQQFPDLHSELNLSSLELGDSALYFCASSPTLAGGGGELFFGEGSRLTVL.